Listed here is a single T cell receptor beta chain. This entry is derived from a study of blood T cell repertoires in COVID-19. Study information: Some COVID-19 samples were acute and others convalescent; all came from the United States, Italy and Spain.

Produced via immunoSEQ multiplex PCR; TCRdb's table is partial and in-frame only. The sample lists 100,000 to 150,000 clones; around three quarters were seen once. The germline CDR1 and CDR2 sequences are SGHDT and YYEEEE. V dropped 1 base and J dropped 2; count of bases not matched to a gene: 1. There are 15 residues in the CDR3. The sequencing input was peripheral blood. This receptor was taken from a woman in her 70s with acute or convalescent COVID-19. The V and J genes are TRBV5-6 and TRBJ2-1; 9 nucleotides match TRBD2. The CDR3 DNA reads TGTGCCAGCAGCTTGAGCGGGGGGCCCTACAATGAGCAGTTCTTC. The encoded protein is CASSLSGGPYNEQFF.